These 27 T cell receptor beta chains share one sample of origin, sequenced in a study of T-cell reconstitution after alpha-beta-depleted transplantation in children. As it was prepared, the TCRbeta library received unique molecular identifiers. TCRdb analysed the PCR reads with MiXCR anew, one entry per CDR3 protein. The sample has roughly 100,000 distinct CDR3 sequences, around 5.9% seen once. Sequencing was performed on PBMCs, mostly from graft donor cells, taken 60 days after TCRalphabeta/CD19-depleted stem cell transplant. These receptors came from a female patient aged 2 to 10 who had a stem cell transplant for Fanconi anemia, so the T cells may come from the graft donor.

This clonotype was counted many times. CDR3 loop: CASSLLGKETQYF. For the CDR3, the DNA is TGTGCCAGCAGCTTGTTGGGGAAAGAGACCCAGTACTTC. The chain is built from TRBV11-2 and TRBJ2-5; D call uncertain. The length of the CDR3 is 13 residues. In germline, CDR1 is SGHAT, CDR2 FQNNGV. Trimming removed 3 bases from V and 3 bases from J, with 8 bases in between.

This clonotype was recorded at least ten times. The chain uses TRBV7-3 and TRBJ2-1, with D possibly being TRBD2 (7 bases). Looked up from germline, CDR1 is SGHTA and CDR2 is FQGTGA. The CDR3 totals 15 residues. Trimming pared 1 base from V and 5 bases from J, leaving 12 bases between. The CDR3: CASSLIGGVHNEQFF. In nucleotides, the CDR3 is TGTGCCAGCAGCTTAATAGGGGGGGTACACAATGAGCAGTTCTTC.

The chain links TRBV5-1 to TRBJ1-2; D call uncertain. This CDR3 has 12 amino acids. The V end lost 1 base, the J end lost 8 bases, and 9 bases lay between the germline ends. The germline V gene encodes CDR1 SGHRS and CDR2 YFSETQ. The CDR3 reads CASSLQAGGYTF. CDR3 DNA sequence: TGCGCCAGCAGCTTGCAGGCGGGCGGCTACACCTTC. Combining the CDR3 with reference TRBV5-1 and TRBJ1-2 gives the whole variable domain KAGVTQTPRYLIKTRGQQVTLSCSPISGHRSVSWYQQTPGQGLQFLFEYFSETQRNKGNFPGRFSGRQFSNSRSEMNVSTLELGDSALYLCASSLQAGGYTFGSGTRLTVV.

This clonotype came up many times. The gene calls are TRBV24-1 and TRBJ2-3, with D perhaps TRBD1 (6 bases). Trimming removed 4 bases at V and 4 bases at J, with 17 bases between. The V gene's germline CDR1 is KGHDR and CDR2 SFDVKD. The CDR3 totals 16 residues. In nucleotides, the CDR3 is TGTGCCACCAGTGACAGTAGACAGGAAGAATCAGATACGCAGTATTTT. It specifies CATSDSRQEESDTQYF.

This clonotype was observed a few times. The genes are TRBV7-3 and TRBJ2-4; 7 positions match TRBD2. The germline gives CDR1 SGHTA, CDR2 FQGTGA. CDR3 length: 15 amino acids. Losses at the gene ends were 1 base for V and 1 base for J; bases not matched to a gene: 1. The CDR3 region is CASSLRREAKNIQYF. The CDR3, as DNA: TGTGCCAGCAGCTTAAGGCGGGAGGCCAAAAACATTCAGTACTTC.

This clonotype was counted only a few times. The chain links TRBV20-1 to TRBJ2-7; D is ambiguous. The V gene's germline CDR1 is DFQATT and CDR2 SNEGSKA (reference sequence). The CDR3 length is 15 residues. V was trimmed by 3 bases and J by 3 bases, leaving 18 bases between them. The DNA of the CDR3 is TGCAGTGCTAGCTCGGACGTGACCCCAAGCTACGAGCAGTACTTC. Translated: CSASSDVTPSYEQYF.

Many counts were recorded for this clonotype. The chain carries TRBV5-1 and TRBJ2-5, with a possible D match to TRBD2 (5 bases). The CDR3 contains 18 residues. From germline, CDR1 is SGHRS and CDR2 YFSETQ. Between the trimmed V and J ends, which lost 2 bases and 0 bases, there was a span of 20 bases. The CDR3 spells CASSFRVASRSYQETQYF. The CDR3 DNA follows: TGCGCCAGCAGCTTTCGGGTAGCGTCAAGGAGTTACCAAGAGACCCAGTACTTC.

This clonotype was observed at least ten times. The chain employs TRBV5-1 and TRBJ2-3, with TRBD1 matching over 8 bases. The trim removed 2 bases at V and 2 bases at J, leaving 4 bases unmatched. This CDR3 is 15 amino acids long. Germline CDR1 is SGHRS and CDR2 is YFSETQ. The CDR3 nucleotides are TGCGCCAGCAGCTTCGACAGGGGTATCACAGATACGCAGTATTTT. Protein product: CASSFDRGITDTQYF.

This clonotype was recorded at least ten times. The genes are TRBV12-3 or TRBV12-4 and TRBJ2-2; D unresolved. CDR3 length equals 12 residues. V was trimmed by 6 bases and J by 1 base, leaving 3 bases between them. The CDR3: CASRQNTGELFF. Written as DNA, the CDR3 is TGTGCCAGCAGACAGAACACCGGGGAGCTGTTTTTT.

The chain recombines TRBV3-1 with TRBJ2-2; 7 bases agree with TRBD2. Per germline, CDR1 LGHDT and CDR2 YNNKEL (reference sequence). The V gene end was trimmed by 3 bases and the J gene end by 0 bases; junction bases not matched to a gene: 7. This CDR3 region has 17 residues. CDR3 in amino acids: CASSHPRLAANTGELFF. The CDR3 DNA is TGTGCCAGCAGCCATCCCCGACTAGCCGCGAACACCGGGGAGCTGTTTTTT.

This clonotype was detected many times. The V call is TRBV20-1, the J call TRBJ2-7; TRBD2 agrees at 8 bases. With 3 bases clipped from V and 0 bases from J, the junction kept 10 bases outside the gene matches. The V gene's germline CDR1 is DFQATT and CDR2 SNEGSKA (reference sequence). The CDR3 runs to 16 residues. The DNA for the CDR3 is TGCAGTGCTAGTGGTTTGCGGGGGGACCCCTCCTACGAGCAGTACTTC. Protein sequence: CSASGLRGDPSYEQYF.

In DNA form, the CDR3 reads TGTGCCAGCAGCCTAGCGGAGGACGAGCAGTACTTC. It specifies CASSLAEDEQYF. This chain links TRBV2 with TRBJ2-7; 7 nucleotides line up with TRBD2. CDR1 SNHLY and CDR2 FYNNEI come from the germline V gene. CDR3 length: 12 residues. J lost 5 bases, V lost 6 bases, and 4 bases had no gene match.

In this sample, this clonotype turned up many times. The rearrangement uses TRBV12-3 or TRBV12-4 and TRBJ2-4; tentative D call: TRBD1 (6 bases). Trimming pared 6 bases from V and 1 base from J, leaving 16 bases between. This CDR3 is built from 16 residues. For the CDR3, the DNA is TGTGCCAGCAGACTATCAGGGGTTATGGCCAAAAACATTCAGTACTTC. Protein: CASRLSGVMAKNIQYF.

Many counts were recorded for this clonotype. The rearrangement joins TRBV4-2 to TRBJ2-7; TRBD2 is a possible D gene (6 bases). This CDR3 is 15 amino acids long. Germline loops: CDR1 LGHNA, CDR2 YNFKEQ. The V end lost 0 bases, the J end lost 0 bases, and 9 bases lay between the germline ends. The CDR3 sequence is CASSQDRGNSYEQYF. As DNA, the CDR3 is TGTGCCAGCAGCCAAGATCGGGGGAACTCCTACGAGCAGTACTTC.

Ten or more counts support this clonotype. This chain joins TRBV28 and TRBJ2-7; 14 positions agree with TRBD2. The CDR3 totals 16 residues. Germline loops: CDR1 MDHEN, CDR2 SYDVKM. The junction had 8 bases not matched to a gene; V was cut back by 10 bases and J by 0 bases. Written as DNA, the CDR3 is TGTGCCACCGACGGGACTAGCGGGGGACTCTCCTACGAGCAGTACTTC. Its translation: CATDGTSGGLSYEQYF.

At least ten counts were recorded for this clonotype. V is TRBV7-3 and J is TRBJ2-1, with D unclear. Trimming took off 4 bases at V and 0 bases at J, with 10 bases between the two ends. The CDR3 covers 15 residues. Germline V gives CDR1 SGHTA, CDR2 FQGTGA. CDR3 protein: CASSSTPVSYNEQFF. The CDR3 nucleotides read TGTGCCAGCAGCTCGACGCCAGTCTCCTACAATGAGCAGTTCTTC.

The rearrangement uses TRBV20-1 and TRBJ2-5; possibly TRBD2 for D (7 bases). Germline CDR1 reads DFQATT; CDR2 reads SNEGSKA (reference sequence). The V end was cut by 0 bases, the J end by 5 bases, with 16 bases between. This CDR3 has 15 residues. CDR3 DNA sequence: TGCAGTGCTAGAGATTTCGCGGGGGCGGGGGAGACCCAGTACTTC. It specifies CSARDFAGAGETQYF.

The chain joins TRBV9 to TRBJ1-5; D is undetermined. The germline V and J ends were trimmed by 0 bases and 4 bases, with 11 bases remaining between them. The CDR3 is made up of 15 amino acids. Per germline, CDR1 SGDLS and CDR2 YYNGEE. The CDR3 region has the DNA TGTGCCAGCAGCGTAGGTGGCAGGATGAATCAGCCCCAGCATTTT. Its protein is CASSVGGRMNQPQHF.

This clonotype has only a few counts. The gene calls are TRBV3-1 and TRBJ2-1, with 13 bases aligning to TRBD2. Losses at the gene ends were 1 base for V and 1 base for J; bases not matched to a gene: 1. CDR1 and CDR2 from the germline V gene are LGHDT and YNNKEL (reference sequence). CDR3 length: 17 amino acids. CDR3 region: CASSQGTSGSSYNEQFF. DNA for the CDR3: TGTGCCAGCAGCCAAGGGACTAGCGGGAGTTCCTACAATGAGCAGTTCTTC.

This clonotype was found many times. The rearrangement joins TRBV7-9 to TRBJ2-7; 9 positions agree with TRBD1. V lost 4 bases to trimming and J lost 6 bases; unmatched junction nucleotides: 13. The CDR3 runs to 16 residues. Germline CDR1 and CDR2: SEHNR and FQNEAQ (reference sequence). The CDR3 reads CASSSPEGQGKVEQYF. For the CDR3, the DNA is TGTGCCAGCAGCTCACCTGAGGGACAGGGAAAGGTCGAGCAGTACTTC.

This clonotype occurred a few times. The chain joins TRBV7-8 to TRBJ2-7, with D tentatively TRBD1 (6 bases). V lost 7 bases to trimming and J lost 6 bases, with 22 bases between them. This CDR3 is built from 15 residues. Germline CDR1 is SGHVS and CDR2 is FQNEAQ. CDR3 residues: CASILVDRGKGEQYF. The CDR3 DNA follows: TGTGCCAGCATCCTGGTTGATAGGGGGAAAGGCGAGCAGTACTTC.

This clonotype was picked up many times. The V gene is TRBV29-1, the J gene TRBJ2-7, with D possibly TRBD1 on 6 matching bases. CDR3 size: 14 residues. Deletions cut 5 bases from V and 5 bases from J, with 19 bases between. Germline V gene lookup returns CDR1 SQVTM and CDR2 ANQGSEA. CDR3 sequence: CSVFGRTASDEQYF. The CDR3 coding sequence is TGCAGCGTTTTTGGAAGGACAGCTTCGGACGAGCAGTACTTC.

This clonotype was detected ten times or more. The gene calls are TRBV20-1 and TRBJ1-1, with 8 bases identical to TRBD1. The CDR3 loop spans 14 amino acids. V lost 0 bases, J lost 4 bases, and 4 bases stayed unmatched. CDR1 and CDR2 from the germline V gene are DFQATT and SNEGSKA (reference sequence). The CDR3 nucleotides are TGCAGTGCTAGAGATGCAGGGGGCTTCACTGAAGCTTTCTTT. Translated: CSARDAGGFTEAFF.

This clonotype was recorded many times. The J gene is TRBJ2-5, the V gene TRBV7-9; perhaps TRBD1 as D (5 bases). The CDR3 is 15 amino acids. Germline-derived CDR1 and CDR2 are SEHNR and FQNEAQ (reference sequence). Trimming took off 2 bases at V and 1 base at J, with 11 bases between the two ends. The chain's CDR3 is CASSLHQGIQETQYF. CDR3 nucleotides: TGTGCCAGCAGCTTACACCAGGGAATCCAAGAGACCCAGTACTTC.

The J gene is TRBJ2-3, the V gene TRBV11-2, with a tentative D call TRBD1 (6 bases). This CDR3 contains 15 residues. Germline V gene data show CDR1 as SGHAT and CDR2 as FQNNGV. V shed 3 bases and J shed 3 bases, with 13 bases lying between them. CDR3 sequence reads: CASSLRGTSTDTQYF. The CDR3 bases are TGTGCCAGCAGCTTGAGGGGGACATCAACAGATACGCAGTATTTT.

This clonotype has a count of ten or more. V gene TRBV28 combines with J gene TRBJ2-3; either TRBD1 or TRBD2 may supply D (7 bases each). V lost 7 bases to trimming and J lost 1 base, with 18 bases between them. Germline assignment: CDR1 MDHEN and CDR2 SYDVKM. The CDR3 is made up of 16 amino acids. The CDR3 region has the DNA TGTGCCAGCATTCAGGGGGGGCTCCTTCGCACAGATACGCAGTATTTT. Amino acids: CASIQGGLLRTDTQYF.

The table lists this clonotype with many counts. The chain has TRBV24-1 and TRBJ2-2, with D tentatively TRBD1 (6 bases). The CDR3 runs to 16 residues. Germline CDR1 reads KGHDR; CDR2 reads SFDVKD. The ends were cut back, 1 base at V and 4 bases at J, with 12 bases in the middle. CDR3 region: CATSDFPGVGTGELFF. The DNA of the CDR3 is TGTGCCACCAGTGATTTTCCAGGGGTTGGCACCGGGGAGCTGTTTTTT.